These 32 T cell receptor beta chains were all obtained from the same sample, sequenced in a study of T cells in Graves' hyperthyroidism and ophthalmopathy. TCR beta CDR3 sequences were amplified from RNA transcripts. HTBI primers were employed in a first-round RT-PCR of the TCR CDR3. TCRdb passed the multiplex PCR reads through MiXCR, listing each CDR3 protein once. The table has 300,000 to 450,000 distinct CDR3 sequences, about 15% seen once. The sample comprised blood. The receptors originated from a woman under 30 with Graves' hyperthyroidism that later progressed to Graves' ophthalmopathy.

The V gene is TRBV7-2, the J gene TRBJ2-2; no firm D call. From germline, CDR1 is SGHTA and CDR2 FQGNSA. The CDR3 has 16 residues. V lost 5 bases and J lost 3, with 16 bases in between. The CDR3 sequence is CASSPEEATYTGELFF. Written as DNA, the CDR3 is TGTGCCAGCAGCCCAGAAGAGGCTACCTACACCGGGGAGCTGTTTTTT.

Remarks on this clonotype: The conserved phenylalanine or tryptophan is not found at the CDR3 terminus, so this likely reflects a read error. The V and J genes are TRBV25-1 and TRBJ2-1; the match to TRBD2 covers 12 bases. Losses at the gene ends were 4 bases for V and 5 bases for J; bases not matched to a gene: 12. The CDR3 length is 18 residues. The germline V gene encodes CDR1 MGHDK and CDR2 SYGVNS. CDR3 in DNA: TGTGCCAGCAGTGGGGGGACTAGCGGGCCTATTCGGGACAATGAGCAGTTCTCC. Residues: CASSGGTSGPIRDNEQFS.

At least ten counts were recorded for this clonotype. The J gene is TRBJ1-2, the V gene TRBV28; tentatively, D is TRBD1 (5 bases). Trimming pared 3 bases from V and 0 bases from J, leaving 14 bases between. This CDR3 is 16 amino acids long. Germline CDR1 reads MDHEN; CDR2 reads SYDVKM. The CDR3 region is CASSLKRGSPNYGYTF. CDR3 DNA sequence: TGTGCCAGCAGTTTGAAGAGGGGTTCCCCTAACTATGGCTACACCTTC.

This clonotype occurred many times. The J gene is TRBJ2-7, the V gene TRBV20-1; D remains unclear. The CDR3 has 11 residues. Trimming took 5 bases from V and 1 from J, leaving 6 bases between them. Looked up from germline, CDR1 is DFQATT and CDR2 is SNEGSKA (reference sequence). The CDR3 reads CSARPSYEQYF. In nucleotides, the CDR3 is TGCAGTGCTCGCCCGTCCTACGAGCAGTACTTC.

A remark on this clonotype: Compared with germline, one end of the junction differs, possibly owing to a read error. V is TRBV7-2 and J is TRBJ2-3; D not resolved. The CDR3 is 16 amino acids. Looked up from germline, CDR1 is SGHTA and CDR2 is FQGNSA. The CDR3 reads CASSFSGDRVTDAQYF. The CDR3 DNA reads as TGTGCCAGCAGCTTTAGTGGAGATAGAGTCACAGATGCGCAGTATTTT. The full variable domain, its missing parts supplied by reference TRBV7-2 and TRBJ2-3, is GAGVSQSPSNKVTEKGKDVELRCDPISGHTALYWYRQSLGQGLEFLIYFQGNSAPDKSGLPSDRFSAERTGGSVSTLTIQRTQQEDSAVYLCASSFSGDRVTDAQYFGPGTRLTVL.

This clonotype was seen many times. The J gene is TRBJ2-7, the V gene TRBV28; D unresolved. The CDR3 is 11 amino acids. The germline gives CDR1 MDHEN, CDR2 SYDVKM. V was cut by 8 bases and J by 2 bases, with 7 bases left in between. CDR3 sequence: CASWGPYEQYF. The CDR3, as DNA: TGTGCCAGCTGGGGTCCCTACGAGCAGTACTTC.

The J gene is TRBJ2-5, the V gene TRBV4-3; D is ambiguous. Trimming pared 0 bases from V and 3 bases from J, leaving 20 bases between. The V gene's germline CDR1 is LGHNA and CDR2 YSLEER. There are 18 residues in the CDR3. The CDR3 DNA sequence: TGCGCCAGCAGCCAAGAACTACCCTTCGGACGGCCAAAAGAGACCCAGTACTTC. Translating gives CASSQELPFGRPKETQYF.

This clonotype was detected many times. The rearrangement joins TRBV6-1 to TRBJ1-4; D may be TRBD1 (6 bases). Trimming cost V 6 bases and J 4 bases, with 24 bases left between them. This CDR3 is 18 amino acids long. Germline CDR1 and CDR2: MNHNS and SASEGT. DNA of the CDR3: TGTGCCAGCAGGCCTCTGGGACACCCTTCAGCGGTTAATGAAAAACTGTTTTTT. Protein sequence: CASRPLGHPSAVNEKLFF.

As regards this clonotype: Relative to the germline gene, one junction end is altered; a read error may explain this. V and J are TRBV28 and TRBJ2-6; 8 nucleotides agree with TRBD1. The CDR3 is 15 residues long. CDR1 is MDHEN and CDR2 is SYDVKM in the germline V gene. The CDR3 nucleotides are TGTGCCGCCGGGACAGGTATCTCTGGGGTCAACGTCCTGACTTTC. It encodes CAAGTGISGVNVLTF.

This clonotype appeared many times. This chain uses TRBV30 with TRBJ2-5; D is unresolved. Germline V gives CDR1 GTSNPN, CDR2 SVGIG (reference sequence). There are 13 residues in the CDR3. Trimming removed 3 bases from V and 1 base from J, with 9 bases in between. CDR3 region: CAWSLWPQETQYF. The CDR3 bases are TGTGCCTGGAGCCTATGGCCCCAAGAGACCCAGTACTTC.

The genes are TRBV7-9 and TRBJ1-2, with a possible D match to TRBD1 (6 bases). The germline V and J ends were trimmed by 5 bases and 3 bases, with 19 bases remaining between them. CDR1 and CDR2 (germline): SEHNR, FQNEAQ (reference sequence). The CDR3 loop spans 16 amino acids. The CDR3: CASSERGADPDYGYTF. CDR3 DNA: TGTGCCAGCAGCGAGAGGGGGGCCGACCCCGACTATGGCTACACCTTC. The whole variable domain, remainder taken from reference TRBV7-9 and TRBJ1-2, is DTGVSQNPRHKITKRGQNVTFRCDPISEHNRLYWYRQTLGQGPEFLTYFQNEAQLEKSRLLSDRFSAERPKGSFSTLEIQRTEQGDSAMYLCASSERGADPDYGYTFGSGTRLTVV.

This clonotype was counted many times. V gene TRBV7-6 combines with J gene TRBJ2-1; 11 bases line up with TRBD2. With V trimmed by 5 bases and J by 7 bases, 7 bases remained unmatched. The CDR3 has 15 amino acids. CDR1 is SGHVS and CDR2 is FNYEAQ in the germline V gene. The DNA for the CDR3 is TGTGCCAGCAGCCCGGGACTAGCGGAACAGAATGAGCAGTTCTTC. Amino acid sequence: CASSPGLAEQNEQFF.

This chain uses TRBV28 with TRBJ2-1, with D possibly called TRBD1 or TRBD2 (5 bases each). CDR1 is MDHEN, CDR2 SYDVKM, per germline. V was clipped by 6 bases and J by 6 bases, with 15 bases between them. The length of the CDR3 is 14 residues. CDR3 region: CASSPRGPPNEQFF. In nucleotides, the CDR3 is TGTGCCAGCAGCCCACGGGGACCTCCCAATGAGCAGTTCTTC.

In DNA form, the CDR3 reads TGCGCCAGCAGCGGGGGACAGGACGTCGATGAGCAGTTCTTC. It translates to CASSGGQDVDEQFF. The V and J genes are TRBV5-1 and TRBJ2-1; 8 nucleotides match TRBD1. With 4 bases clipped from V and 8 bases from J, the junction kept 8 bases outside the gene matches. Germline CDR1 reads SGHRS; CDR2 reads YFSETQ. The CDR3 has 14 residues.

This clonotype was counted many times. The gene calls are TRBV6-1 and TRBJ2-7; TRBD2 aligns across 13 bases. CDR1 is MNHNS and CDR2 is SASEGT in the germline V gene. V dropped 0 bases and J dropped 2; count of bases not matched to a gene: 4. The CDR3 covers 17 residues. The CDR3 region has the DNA TGTGCCAGCAGTGAAGCCCGGACTAGCGGGAGCCCCTACGAGCAGTACTTC. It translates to CASSEARTSGSPYEQYF.

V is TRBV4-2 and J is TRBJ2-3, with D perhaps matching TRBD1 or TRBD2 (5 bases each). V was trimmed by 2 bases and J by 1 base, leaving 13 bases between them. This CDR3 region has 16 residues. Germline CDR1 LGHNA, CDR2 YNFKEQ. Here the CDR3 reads CASSQQLRDGTDTQYF. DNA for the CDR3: TGTGCCAGCAGCCAACAACTAAGGGACGGCACAGATACGCAGTATTTT.

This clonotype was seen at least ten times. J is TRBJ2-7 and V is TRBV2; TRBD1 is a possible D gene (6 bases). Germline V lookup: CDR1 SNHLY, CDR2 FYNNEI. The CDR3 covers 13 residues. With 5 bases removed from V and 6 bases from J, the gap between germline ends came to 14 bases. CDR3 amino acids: CASSRTGTSEQYF. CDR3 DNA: TGTGCCAGCAGTCGTACAGGGACCTCCGAGCAGTACTTC.

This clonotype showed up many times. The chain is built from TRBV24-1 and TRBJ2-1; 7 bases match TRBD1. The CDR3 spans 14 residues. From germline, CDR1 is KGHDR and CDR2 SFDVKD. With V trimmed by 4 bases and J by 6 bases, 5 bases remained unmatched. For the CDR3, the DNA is TGTGCCACCAGTGACACGACAGGGATCAATGAGCAGTTCTTC. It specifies CATSDTTGINEQFF.

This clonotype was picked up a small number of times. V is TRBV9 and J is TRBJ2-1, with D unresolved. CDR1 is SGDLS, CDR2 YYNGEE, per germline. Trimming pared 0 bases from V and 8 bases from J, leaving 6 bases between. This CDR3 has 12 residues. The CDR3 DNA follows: TGTGCCAGCAGCGTAGCCGGAGATGAGCAGTTCTTC. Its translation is CASSVAGDEQFF.

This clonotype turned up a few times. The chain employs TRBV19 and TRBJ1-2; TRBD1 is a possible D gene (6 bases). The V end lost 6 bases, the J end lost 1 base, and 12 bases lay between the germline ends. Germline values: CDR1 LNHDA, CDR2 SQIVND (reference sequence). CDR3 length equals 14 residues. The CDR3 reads CASRPTGSNYGYTF. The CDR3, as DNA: TGTGCCAGTAGACCTACAGGGAGTAACTATGGCTACACCTTC.

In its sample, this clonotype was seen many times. For the CDR3, the DNA is TGCGCCAGCAGCTTAAATACGCCAGGCACAGATACGCAGTATTTT. The encoded protein is CASSLNTPGTDTQYF. The chain employs TRBV5-1 and TRBJ2-3; no reliable D call. The CDR3 loop spans 15 amino acids. Germline CDR1 and CDR2: SGHRS and YFSETQ. Trimming cost V 2 bases and J 1 base, with 11 bases left between them.

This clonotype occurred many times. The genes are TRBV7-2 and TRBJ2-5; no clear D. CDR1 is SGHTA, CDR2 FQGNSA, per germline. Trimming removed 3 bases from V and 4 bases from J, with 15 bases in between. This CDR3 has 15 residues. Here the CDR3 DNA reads TGTGCCAGCAGCTTGAATCCGGGCAGAGGAGAGACCCAGTACTTC. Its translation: CASSLNPGRGETQYF.

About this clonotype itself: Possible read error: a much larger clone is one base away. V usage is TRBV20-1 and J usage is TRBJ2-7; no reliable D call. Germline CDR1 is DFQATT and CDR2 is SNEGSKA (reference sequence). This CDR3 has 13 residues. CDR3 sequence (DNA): TGCAGTGCTAGCGAGCGATCAACCTACGAGCCGTACTTC. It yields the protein CSASERSTYEPYF.

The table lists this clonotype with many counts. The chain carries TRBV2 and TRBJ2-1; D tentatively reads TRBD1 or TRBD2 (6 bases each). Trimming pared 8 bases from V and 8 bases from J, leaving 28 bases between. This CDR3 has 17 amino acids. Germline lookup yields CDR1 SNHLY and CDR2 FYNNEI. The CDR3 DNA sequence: TGTGCCAGCGGGGGCGACTGGGGTTATAGCGGCTTCGATGAGCAGTTCTTC. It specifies CASGGDWGYSGFDEQFF.

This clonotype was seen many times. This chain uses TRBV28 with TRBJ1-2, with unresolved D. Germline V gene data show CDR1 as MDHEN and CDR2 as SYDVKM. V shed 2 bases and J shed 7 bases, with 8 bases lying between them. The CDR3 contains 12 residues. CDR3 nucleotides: TGTGCCAGCAGTTTACAAGGCGGTGGCTACACCTTC. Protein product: CASSLQGGGYTF.

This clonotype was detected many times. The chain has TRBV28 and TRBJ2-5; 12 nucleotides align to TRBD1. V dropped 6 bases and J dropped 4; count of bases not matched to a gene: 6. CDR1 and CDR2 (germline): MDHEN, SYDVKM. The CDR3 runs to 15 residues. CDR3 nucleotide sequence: TGTGCCAGCAGCCCGGGACAGGGGGCGGGAGAGACCCAGTACTTC. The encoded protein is CASSPGQGAGETQYF.

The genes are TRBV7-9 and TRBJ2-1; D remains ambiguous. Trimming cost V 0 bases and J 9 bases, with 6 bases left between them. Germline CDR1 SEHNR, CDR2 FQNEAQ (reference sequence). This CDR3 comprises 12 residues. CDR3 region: CASSLADGEQFF. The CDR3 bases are TGTGCCAGCAGCTTAGCGGATGGTGAGCAGTTCTTC.

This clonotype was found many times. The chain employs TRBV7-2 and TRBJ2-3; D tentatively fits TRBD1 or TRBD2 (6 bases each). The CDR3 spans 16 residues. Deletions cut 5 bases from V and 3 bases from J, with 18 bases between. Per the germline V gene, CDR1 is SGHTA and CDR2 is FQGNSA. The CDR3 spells CASSLSLRGLTDTQYF. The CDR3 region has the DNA TGTGCCAGCAGCCTCTCACTCCGGGGGCTAACAGATACGCAGTATTTT.

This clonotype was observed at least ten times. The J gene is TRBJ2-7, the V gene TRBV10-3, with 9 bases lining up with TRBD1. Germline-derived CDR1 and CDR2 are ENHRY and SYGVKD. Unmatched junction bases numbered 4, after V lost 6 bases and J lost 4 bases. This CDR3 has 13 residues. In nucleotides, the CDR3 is TGTGCCATCAGAGACGGGACAGGGTACGAGCAGTACTTC. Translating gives CAIRDGTGYEQYF.

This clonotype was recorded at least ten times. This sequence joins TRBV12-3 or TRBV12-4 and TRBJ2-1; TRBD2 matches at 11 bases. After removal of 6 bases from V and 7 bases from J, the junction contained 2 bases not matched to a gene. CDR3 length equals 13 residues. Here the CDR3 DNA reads TGTGCCAGCAGCACTAGCGGGAGTAATGAGCAGTTCTTC. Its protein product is CASSTSGSNEQFF.

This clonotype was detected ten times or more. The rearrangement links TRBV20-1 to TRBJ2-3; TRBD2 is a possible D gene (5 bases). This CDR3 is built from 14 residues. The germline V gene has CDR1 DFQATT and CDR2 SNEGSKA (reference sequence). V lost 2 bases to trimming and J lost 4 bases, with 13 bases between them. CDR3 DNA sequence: TGCAGTGCTAGAAAAGAGGGATGGGCAGATACGCAGTATTTT. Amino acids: CSARKEGWADTQYF.

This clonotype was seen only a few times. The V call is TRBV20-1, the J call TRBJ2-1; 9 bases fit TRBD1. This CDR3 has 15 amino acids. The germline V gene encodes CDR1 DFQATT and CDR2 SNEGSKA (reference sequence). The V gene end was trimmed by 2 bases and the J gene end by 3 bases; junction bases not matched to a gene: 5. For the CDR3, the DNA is TGCAGTGCTAGAAGGGGACAGGGTTACTACAATGAGCAGTTCTTC. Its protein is CSARRGQGYYNEQFF.